These 8 T cell receptor beta chains share one sample of origin, sequenced in a study of blood T cell repertoires in COVID-19. Libraries were prepared by immunoSEQ multiplex PCR; TCRdb keeps only in-frame clonotypes and omits some of them. The data show about 410,000 clones, around 91% seen once. Sequencing was carried out using peripheral blood. These TCRs come from a woman in her 40s with COVID-19, enrolled during active disease.

This clone was detected a few times. The rearrangement links TRBV27 to TRBJ2-7; TRBD1 aligns across 8 bases. Trimming cost V 6 bases and J 6 bases; bases outside gene matches: 13. The CDR3 runs 15 residues. Germline lookup yields CDR1 MNHEY and CDR2 SMNVEV (reference sequence). The CDR3 nucleotides are TGTGCCAGCAGCCCGACAGGGGCGCTTTTGATCGAGCAGTACTTC. Protein sequence: CASSPTGALLIEQYF.

The chain links TRBV15 to TRBJ1-4; TRBD1 matches 11 bases. This CDR3 comprises 16 residues. V lost 1 base, J lost 8 bases, and 6 bases stayed unmatched. From germline, CDR1 is LNHNV and CDR2 YYDKDF (reference sequence). CDR3 bases: TGTGCCACCAGCAGAGTGACGGGACAGGGGGACGAAAAACTGTTTTTT. This gives the protein CATSRVTGQGDEKLFF.

This chain's CDR3 is CASSPADEQYF. The DNA of the CDR3 is TGTGCCAGCTCACCTGCAGACGAGCAGTACTTC. V and J are TRBV18 and TRBJ2-7, with no clear D. Trimming took 3 bases from V and 5 from J, leaving 5 bases between them. Germline V gene sequence: CDR1 KGHSH, CDR2 LQKENI. The CDR3 is made up of 11 amino acids.

The chain recombines TRBV28 with TRBJ2-5; 9 bases map to TRBD1. Germline V gene data show CDR1 as MDHEN and CDR2 as SYDVKM. The V gene end was trimmed by 3 bases and the J gene end by 5 bases; junction bases not matched to a gene: 4. The CDR3 contains 14 residues. The CDR3 is CASSLGQGGETQYF. Written as DNA, the CDR3 is TGTGCCAGCAGTTTGGGACAGGGAGGGGAGACCCAGTACTTC.

Only one count was recorded for this clone. This chain connects TRBV6-5 to TRBJ2-5, with TRBD1 identical over 7 bases. The CDR3 is 12 amino acids. The V gene's germline CDR1 is MNHEY and CDR2 SVGAGI. With 6 bases clipped from V and 2 bases from J, the junction kept 0 bases outside the gene matches. The CDR3 spells CASRTGQETQYF. CDR3 nucleotide sequence: TGTGCCAGCAGGACAGGGCAAGAGACCCAGTACTTC.

The chain uses TRBV27 and TRBJ2-7; TRBD1 might be the D (6 bases). Trimming pared 3 bases from V and 6 bases from J, leaving 18 bases between. This CDR3 region has 15 residues. Germline V gene data show CDR1 as MNHEY and CDR2 as SMNVEV (reference sequence). CDR3 residues: CASSLMGAPSTEQYF. The CDR3 DNA sequence: TGTGCCAGCAGTTTGATGGGGGCCCCTTCCACCGAGCAGTACTTC.

This clone was observed a single time. This chain joins TRBV2 and TRBJ1-2; TRBD1 matches 9 bases. The germline V gene encodes CDR1 SNHLY and CDR2 FYNNEI. This CDR3 region has 12 residues. V gave up 8 bases and J gave up 6 bases; unmatched junction bases: 4. The CDR3 DNA sequence: TGTGCCAGCCGGGACAGGGCGCATGGCTACACCTTC. As protein: CASRDRAHGYTF.

The chain links TRBV28 to TRBJ1-2, with a tentative D call TRBD1 (6 bases). The CDR3 length is 15 residues. Germline CDR1 reads MDHEN; CDR2 reads SYDVKM. The ends were cut back, 5 bases at V and 2 bases at J, with 15 bases in the middle. This CDR3 is CASSRTGTLNYGYTF. Written as DNA, the CDR3 is TGTGCCAGCAGTCGAACCGGGACACTGAACTATGGCTACACCTTC.